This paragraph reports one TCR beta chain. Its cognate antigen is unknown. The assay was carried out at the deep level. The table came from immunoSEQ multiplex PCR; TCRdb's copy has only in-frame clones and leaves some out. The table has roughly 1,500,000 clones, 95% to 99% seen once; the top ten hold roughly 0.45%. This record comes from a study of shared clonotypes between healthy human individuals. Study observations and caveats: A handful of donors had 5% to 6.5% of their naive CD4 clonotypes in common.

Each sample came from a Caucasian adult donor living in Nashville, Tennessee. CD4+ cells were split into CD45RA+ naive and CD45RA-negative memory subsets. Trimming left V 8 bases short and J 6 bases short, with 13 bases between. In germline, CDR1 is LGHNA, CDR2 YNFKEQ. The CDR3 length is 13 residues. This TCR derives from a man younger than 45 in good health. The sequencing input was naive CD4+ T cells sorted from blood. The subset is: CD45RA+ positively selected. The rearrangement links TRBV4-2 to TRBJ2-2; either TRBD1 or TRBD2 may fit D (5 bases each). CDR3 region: CASGPTGPGELFF. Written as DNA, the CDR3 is TGTGCCAGCGGACCGACGGGGCCCGGGGAGCTGTTTTTT.